These T cell receptor beta chains were read from a single sample in a study of CXCR3-negative and CXCR3-positive naive CD8 T cells. From the 5' RACE reads, TCRdb lists one entry per CDR3 protein and no DNA. This table lists tens of thousands of distinct CDR3 sequences. The sample consisted of naive CXCR3+ CD8+ T cells from blood. The receptors stem from a human donor in good health. Some clones in this sample may be carry-over from other donors' samples. The CDR3 runs from the conserved cysteine through the conserved F or W. Each record gives: CDR3 protein, J gene, V gene.

CDR3aa: CASSSAYRGTDTQYF
j_gene: TRBJ2-3
v_gene: TRBV28

CDR3aa: CATKGGLDNSPLHF
j_gene: TRBJ1-6
v_gene: TRBV15

CDR3aa: CATSEPRDVETDTQYF
j_gene: TRBJ2-3
v_gene: TRBV24-1

CDR3aa: CASSRTGAGANVLTF
j_gene: TRBJ2-6
v_gene: TRBV7-9

CDR3aa: CATYSSYNEQFF
j_gene: TRBJ2-1
v_gene: TRBV28

CDR3aa: CATSRDRANTEAFF
j_gene: TRBJ1-1
v_gene: TRBV15

CDR3aa: CACSSTHGPAWETQYF
j_gene: TRBJ2-5
v_gene: TRBV7-6

CDR3aa: CASSWTGGAYNEQFF
j_gene: TRBJ2-1
v_gene: TRBV5-1

CDR3aa: CSVLTDSYNEQFF
j_gene: TRBJ2-1
v_gene: TRBV29-1

CDR3aa: CSVLGGQETQYF
j_gene: TRBJ2-5
v_gene: TRBV29-1

CDR3aa: CASSQILAGASYEQYF
j_gene: TRBJ2-7
v_gene: TRBV4-1

CDR3aa: CATDKANEQFF
j_gene: TRBJ2-1
v_gene: TRBV6-2/TRBV6-3

CDR3aa: CASNRGWEAFF
j_gene: TRBJ1-1
v_gene: TRBV28

CDR3aa: CAWSVQLEQYF
j_gene: TRBJ2-7
v_gene: TRBV30

CDR3aa: CSVEGAGGEQYF
j_gene: TRBJ2-7
v_gene: TRBV29-1

CDR3aa: CASSEESGQGNQPQHF
j_gene: TRBJ1-5
v_gene: TRBV9

CDR3aa: CASSRAGDEQFF
j_gene: TRBJ2-1
v_gene: TRBV6-5

CDR3aa: CASSRTDSYEQYF
j_gene: TRBJ2-7
v_gene: TRBV12-3/TRBV12-4

CDR3aa: CASSTTGSGANVLTF
j_gene: TRBJ2-6
v_gene: TRBV19